The rows below give T cell receptor beta chains drawn from one sample of a study of T cells in Graves' hyperthyroidism and ophthalmopathy. TCRdb independently ran MiXCR on the multiplex PCR reads; one entry per CDR3 protein. In the table there are 470,000 or so distinct CDR3 sequences, less than 25% of which are singletons. Sequenced input: blood. The receptor set was obtained from a man between 18 and 35 years old with Graves' hyperthyroidism. The CDR3 runs from the conserved cysteine through the conserved F or W. Fields, in order: clone size, D gene, V gene, CDR3 length, J gene, CDR3 protein, CDR3 DNA. D genes are given only for firm matches. Size is omitted from some rows. Given values are once, few, many or a class for expanded clones.

size: many
D: NA
V: TRBV6-5
length: 14
J: TRBJ1-2
CDR3: CASSYHMDNYGYTF
DNA: TGTGCCAGCAGTTACCATATGGATAACTATGGCTACACCTTC

size: NA
D: TRBD2
V: TRBV7-9
length: 17
J: TRBJ2-4
CDR3: CASSLGLGLVSKNIQYF
DNA: TGTGCCAGCAGCTTAGGTTTGGGACTAGTGAGCAAAAACATTCAGTACTTC

size: few
D: TRBD1
V: TRBV6-5
length: 14
J: TRBJ1-2
CDR3: CASSTGQGPYGYTF
DNA: TGTGCCAGCAGCACGGGACAGGGCCCCTATGGCTACACCTTC

size: many
D: TRBD1
V: TRBV12-3/TRBV12-4
length: 18
J: TRBJ2-6
CDR3: CASSPSTGGHSGANVLTF
DNA: TGTGCCAGCAGTCCATCGACAGGGGGACACTCTGGGGCCAACGTCCTGACTTTC

size: NA
D: NA
V: TRBV2
length: 12
J: TRBJ1-2
CDR3: CASSGWGPGYTF
DNA: TGTGCCAGCAGTGGGTGGGGCCCTGGCTACACCTTC

size: NA
D: TRBD1
V: TRBV20-1
length: 14
J: TRBJ1-2
CDR3: CSAIGGERSYGYTF
DNA: TGCAGTGCTATAGGGGGCGAAAGATCTTATGGCTACACCTTC

size: many
D: NA
V: TRBV11-2
length: 15
J: TRBJ2-7
CDR3: CASSLGSGPYYEQYF
DNA: TGTGCCAGCAGCTTAGGGAGCGGACCCTATTACGAGCAGTACTTC

size: few
D: NA
V: TRBV12-3/TRBV12-4
length: 16
J: TRBJ1-1
CDR3: CASSNPLGGSGTEAFF
DNA: TGTGCCAGCAGCAACCCGCTTGGGGGCTCAGGGACTGAAGCTTTCTTT

size: NA
D: NA
V: TRBV5-1
length: 14
J: TRBJ1-2
CDR3: CASSRDPLTGGYTF
DNA: TGCGCCAGCAGCCGGGACCCTCTTACGGGTGGCTACACCTTC

size: many
D: TRBD1
V: TRBV20-1
length: 13
J: TRBJ2-7
CDR3: CSTPTGFSYEQYF
DNA: TGCAGTACCCCGACAGGGTTTTCCTACGAGCAGTACTTC

size: many
D: NA
V: TRBV11-2
length: 14
J: TRBJ1-2
CDR3: CASSSPTSRYGYTF
DNA: TGTGCCAGCAGCTCCCCGACAAGTCGGTATGGCTACACCTTC

size: many
D: NA
V: TRBV6-5
length: 13
J: TRBJ1-1
CDR3: CASRARQLNEAFF
DNA: TGTGCCAGCAGAGCCCGACAGTTGAATGAGGCTTTCTTT

size: many
D: NA
V: TRBV2
length: 14
J: TRBJ2-5
CDR3: CASSAIVGPETQYF
DNA: TGTGCCAGCAGCGCTATAGTCGGCCCAGAGACCCAGTACTTC

size: many
D: NA
V: TRBV27
length: 15
J: TRBJ1-2
CDR3: CASSSGFSSFYGYTF
DNA: TGTGCCAGCAGCTCTGGGTTCTCGAGCTTCTATGGCTACACCTTC

size: many
D: TRBD1
V: TRBV19
length: 14
J: TRBJ2-5
CDR3: CASSTGQGVETQYF
DNA: TGTGCCAGTAGTACGGGACAGGGCGTCGAGACCCAGTACTTC

size: many
D: NA
V: TRBV11-1
length: 17
J: TRBJ2-7
CDR3: CASSNTWAEDISYEQYF
DNA: TGTGCCAGCAGCAATACCTGGGCGGAGGACATCTCCTACGAGCAGTACTTC

size: many
D: TRBD1
V: TRBV5-1
length: 16
J: TRBJ2-7
CDR3: CASSPVGTGFFYEQYF
DNA: TGCGCCAGCAGCCCCGTCGGGACAGGGTTTTTCTACGAGCAGTACTTC

size: few
D: NA
V: TRBV3-1
length: 15
J: TRBJ1-3
CDR3: CASSPRAHRGNTIYF
DNA: TGTGCCAGCAGCCCCCGAGCGCATCGTGGAAACACCATATATTTT

size: NA
D: NA
V: TRBV15
length: 14
J: TRBJ1-2
CDR3: CATSRDPGTYGYTF
DNA: TGTGCCACCAGCAGAGATCCAGGGACCTATGGCTACACCTTC

size: NA
D: NA
V: TRBV28
length: 14
J: TRBJ2-5
CDR3: CASSLIRGGETQYF
DNA: TGTGCCAGCAGTTTAATCCGGGGAGGAGAGACCCAGTACTTC

size: many
D: NA
V: TRBV6-2/TRBV6-3
length: 15
J: TRBJ1-5
CDR3: CASSYLSGLNQPQHF
DNA: TGTGCCAGCAGTTACCTATCGGGACTCAATCAGCCCCAGCATTTT

size: many
D: NA
V: TRBV6-5
length: 14
J: TRBJ1-1
CDR3: CAGSWREGRVLAFF
DNA: TGTGCCGGCAGTTGGCGTGAGGGAAGGGTTTTAGCTTTCTTT

size: few
D: TRBD2
V: TRBV19
length: 17
J: TRBJ2-7
CDR3: CASSYRGGSHGSYEQYF
DNA: TGTGCCAGTAGCTACCGGGGCGGGAGTCATGGCTCCTACGAGCAGTACTTC

size: many
D: NA
V: TRBV24-1
length: 13
J: TRBJ2-7
CDR3: CATSQGPFGEQYF
DNA: TGTGCCACCAGCCAGGGACCCTTCGGGGAGCAGTACTTC

size: many
D: TRBD1
V: TRBV20-1
length: 13
J: TRBJ2-7
CDR3: CSAGDRVDDEQYF
DNA: TGCAGTGCTGGGGACAGGGTCGACGACGAGCAGTACTTC

size: NA
D: NA
V: TRBV7-2
length: 14
J: TRBJ2-5
CDR3: CASSPTSLGQAQYF
DNA: TGTGCCAGCAGCCCCACTAGCCTCGGCCAAGCCCAGTACTTC

size: NA
D: TRBD2
V: TRBV10-3
length: 16
J: TRBJ2-2
CDR3: CAISLRGSGETGELFF
DNA: TGTGCCATCAGTCTCCGGGGTAGCGGGGAAACCGGGGAGCTGTTTTTT

size: few
D: NA
V: TRBV5-1
length: 15
J: TRBJ2-6
CDR3: CASSLALSGANVLTF
DNA: TGCGCCAGCAGCTTGGCTTTATCTGGGGCCAACGTCCTGACTTTC

size: many
D: NA
V: TRBV7-8
length: 17
J: TRBJ1-3
CDR3: CASSLWSGLTSGNTIYF
DNA: TGTGCCAGCAGCTTATGGTCAGGGCTGACCTCTGGAAACACCATATATTTT

size: few
D: TRBD1
V: TRBV12-3/TRBV12-4
length: 18
J: TRBJ1-2
CDR3: CASSFTTAGTDNNYGYTF
DNA: TGTGCCAGCAGTTTCACTACTGCCGGGACAGATAATAACTATGGCTACACCTTC

size: few
D: NA
V: TRBV27
length: 12
J: TRBJ2-7
CDR3: CASSDLNYEQYF
DNA: TGTGCCAGCAGTGACCTAAACTACGAGCAGTACTTC

size: many
D: NA
V: TRBV19
length: 15
J: TRBJ1-5
CDR3: CASSLGQTFNQPQHF
DNA: TGTGCCAGTAGCCTCGGACAGACTTTCAATCAGCCCCAGCATTTT

size: many
D: NA
V: TRBV9
length: 15
J: TRBJ1-1
CDR3: CASSRDGSMNTEAFF
DNA: TGTGCCAGCTCCCGTGACGGGAGCATGAACACTGAAGCTTTCTTT

size: few
D: NA
V: TRBV6-1
length: 16
J: TRBJ1-5
CDR3: CASSGGPLRGNQPQHF
DNA: TGTGCCAGCAGTGGGGGCCCCCTTCGTGGCAATCAGCCCCAGCATTTT

size: NA
D: TRBD1
V: TRBV5-1
length: 19
J: TRBJ2-2
CDR3: CASSLRTGGTSANTGELFF
DNA: TGCGCCAGCAGCTTACGTACAGGGGGCACGTCCGCGAACACCGGGGAGCTGTTTTTT

size: NA
D: NA
V: TRBV12-3/TRBV12-4
length: 15
J: TRBJ1-3
CDR3: CASRTLGDPGNTIYF
DNA: TGTGCCAGCAGGACCCTAGGGGATCCTGGAAACACCATATATTTT

size: many
D: TRBD2
V: TRBV20-1
length: 14
J: TRBJ2-7
CDR3: CSAPRLAGSNEQYF
DNA: TGCAGTGCCCCACGACTAGCGGGGTCCAACGAGCAGTACTTC

size: many
D: NA
V: TRBV28
length: 13
J: TRBJ1-2
CDR3: CASKETTSRGYTF
DNA: TGTGCCAGCAAGGAGACAACCTCGAGAGGCTACACCTTC